The text below deals with one T cell receptor beta chain. No antigen is known for it. Amplification of TCR beta used genomic DNA extracted from peripheral blood. TRB rearrangements spanning V, D and J were amplified using mixed TRB-A/B primers. From the multiplex PCR reads, TCRdb called clonotypes with MiXCR, one entry per CDR3 protein. The sample consists of some 5,000 distinct CDR3 sequences, about 33% of them appearing once. The CDR3 has 9 amino acids. Deletions cut 4 bases from V and 7 bases from J, with 4 bases between. Germline values: CDR1 DFQATT, CDR2 SNEGSKA (reference sequence). This sample was included in a study of T cell repertoires in aging, cancer and after chemotherapy. Study results and limitations: In hematological cancer patients, infiltrated lymphoid organs may have impaired thymic emigration or peripheral T cell expansion.

This receptor was identified in a human donor with a blood cancer. What was sequenced was blood. The rearrangement uses TRBV20-1 and TRBJ1-2; D gene ambiguous. The chain's CDR3 is CSAKFGYTF. CDR3 nucleotide sequence: TGCAGTGCTAAGTTTGGCTACACCTTC.